This TCR beta chain was documented in a study of blood T cell repertoires in COVID-19. Study-level background: Italy, Spain and the United States were the sources of the convalescent and acute COVID-19 samples. PBMCs, B-cell-depleted T cells, or T cells were the source of the cDNA or gDNA that made up the material.

Germline V CDR1 and CDR2: SEHNR, FQNEAQ (reference sequence). The CDR3 consists of 15 residues. The ends were cut back, 4 bases at V and 2 bases at J, with 11 bases in the middle. Recruited during active infection, patients (from Seattle) were subsequently followed longitudinally. Assay: immunoSEQ multiplex PCR; the TCRdb copy retains only in-frame clones and omits some. The sample records 440,000 or so clones, approximately 89% being singletons. Sequenced material: peripheral blood. The TCR comes from a woman in her 40s with COVID-19, enrolled during active disease. The V call is TRBV7-9, the J call TRBJ1-4; D possibly corresponds to TRBD1 (5 bases). For the CDR3, the DNA is TGTGCCAGCAGCTCGGACCGGGGGACTAATGAAAAACTGTTTTTT. As protein: CASSSDRGTNEKLFF.